This TCR beta chain was found in a study of glioma-infiltrating T cells listed by TCRdb under 2016. In the study overall: TCR alpha- and beta-chain repertoires were sequenced from glioma tissue, non-neoplastic brain tissue and matched peripheral blood mononuclear cells. To measure how far tissue and blood T-cell populations diverged, each tissue-infiltrating repertoire was compared against the peripheral blood repertoire of the same patient. The paired cohort comprised three low-grade glioma patients, 7 or 8 primary glioblastoma patients and three non-glioma patients contributing non-neoplastic brain tissue. The full study reports these points: VJ-independent divergence between tissue and blood was below expectation in non-neoplastic patients but above expectation in all gliomas, especially low-grade gliomas. Only a very small number of CDR3 sequences turned up in both tissue and blood, a result put down to high CDR3 diversity combined with limited sampling. Small numbers underpinned the group comparisons: under ten glioblastoma patients, three low-grade glioma patients and three non-neoplastic patients.

CDR1 and CDR2, looked up from the germline V gene (reference sequence), are LGHDT and YNNKEL. The CDR3 starts with the cysteine, ends with the valine, and has 13 residues. Only the CDR3 DNA stays, 39 bases, in frame from base 1. V and J lose 6 bases and 4 bases, and a span of 13 bases separates them. In this sample, this clonotype turned up a few times. Its antigen has not been determined. Base qualities were left out, and no much larger clone turns up one base away. TCR alpha and beta CDR3 regions were amplified with the iRepertoire nested amplicon-rescue multiplex PCR (arm-PCR) platform from RNA. The input for one-step reverse transcription and amplification was roughly 100-400 ng of tissue mRNA or PBMC total RNA. Following bead purification, Illumina adapters were added by a secondary multiplex PCR, and the libraries were gel-purified between 200 and 400 bp. Libraries carried internal 6-nucleotide barcodes used for demultiplexing. Libraries were sequenced on an Illumina MiSeq with 2x220 or 2x250 nucleotide paired-end reads. In the paper's pipeline: Paired reads were merged using FLASH 1.2.11 and aligned with BWA-MEM to the GRCh37 human genome, and TRA and TRB reads were then extracted. V and J assignment used an IMGT-derived reference of cassette sequences and CDR3 motifs that included pseudogenes. Reads were translated in three frames, and productive CDR3s were defined as those with a C...FGXG motif and no stop codons. Clonotypes were defined as unique combinations of V-J cassette pair and CDR3 amino acid sequence. Reads were filtered by Hamming distance, with the threshold set by the sequence error rate of each sample in mapped regions. TCRdb trimmed public reads at Q25 via fastp, called clones via MiXCR and kept in-frame beta chains. Entries are consolidated by CDR3 protein sequence, retaining the most common genes and DNA. TCRdb, rather than the study authors, made the V and J calls. A total of about 130,000 distinct CDR3 sequences appear in this sample, around 25% of them only once. The top ten hold 27% of the sample.

The specimen was glioma tissue, nonneoplastic brain tissue, or PBMCs (not recorded which). The rearranged segments are TRBV3-1 and TRBJ2-7; the D gene is perhaps TRBD1 or TRBD2, as each covers 5 bases. This clonotype was obtained from a human donor with low-grade glioma or glioblastoma, undergoing nonglioma brain surgery, or in good health (not recorded which). The DNA reads TGTGCCAGCAGTGAGGGACGGAATTACGAGCAGTACGTC. Translated, this gives CASSEGRNYEQYV.